This TCR beta chain was obtained from a study of blood T cell repertoires in COVID-19 (dated by TCRdb to 2018 to 2021). In terms of the full investigation: The collaborator samples originated in the United States, Italy and Spain and spanned the acute and convalescent phases of COVID-19. Samples were obtained from the ongoing ImmuneRACE study (first 160 participants) and from over 1,000 subjects provided by 6 global collaborators. The dataset comprised deeply sampled blood TCRbeta repertoires from subjects exposed to, actively infected with, or recovered from COVID-19. The material from the prospective study consisted of cDNA or gDNA derived from T cells, B-cell-depleted T cells, or PBMCs. The sample metadata nearly always contained a de-identified subject ID, COVID-19 status, age in years and sex. The repertoires were made available in a free public database intended to serve as a resource for research on the immune response to SARS-CoV-2. Where HLA class I and class II types were available, the types were taken from metadata supplied by the sample provider, not from assay-based typing.

In Seattle, one collaborating source enrolled patients while the infection was active and tracked those patients longitudinally over the course of disease. Each collaborating institution followed its own protocols to collect whole blood in K2EDTA tubes. For TCRbeta analysis, collaborators shipped samples as frozen whole blood, isolated PBMCs, or DNA extracted from either of those sample types. TCRbeta CDR3 regions were amplified from genomic DNA using the immunoSEQ Assay, a bias-controlled multiplex PCR. The published analysis was carried out like this. The number of nucleated cells in each sample was estimated from the amplification of reference gene primers within the assay. Sequence reads were collapsed and filtered to measure the absolute abundance of every unique TCRbeta CDR3 rearrangement. For each sample, productive Simpson clonality was calculated by taking the square root of Simpson's diversity index across productive rearrangements. In TCRdb, the immuneACCESS table is reduced to in-frame sequences with V and J assigned. These tables do not hold every clone; where another copy was compared, an unresolved V gene accounts for under half, and the others remain unexplained. Clonal size and the V and J genes are those of that table, whereas D and trimming came from the DNA. Here the sample has 200,000 to 250,000 clones; 83% occur a single time. The ten largest clonotypes hold roughly 1.3% of the sample.

Beyond this particular receptor, the publication reports: The amount of clinical and demographic metadata varied by source and participant and was provided uncurated.

For this clone: Its recognized antigen is unknown. Base qualities are not provided; no much larger clone lies one nucleotide away.

From cysteine to phenylalanine, the CDR3 is 15 amino acids long. Here the CDR3 DNA is all that survives: 45 bases in frame from base 1. CDR1 MNHEY and CDR2 SVGAGI were looked up in the germline V gene. Clipping removes 2 bases from V and 3 bases from J, with 4 as the unmatched junction base count. The clonotype was recovered from a young woman with COVID-19, enrolled during active disease. Rearrangement joined TRBV6-5 to TRBJ2-4; 7 junctional bases match TRBD2. Sequences were obtained from peripheral blood. The sequenced DNA: TGTGCCAGCAGTTACCAAGGACTAGGCAAAAACATTCAGTACTTC. It is translated as CASSYQGLGKNIQYF.